This TCR beta chain was obtained from a study of blood T cell repertoires in COVID-19. Study-wide context: T cells, B-cell-depleted T cells, or PBMCs supplied cDNA or gDNA.

Across about two dozen US areas, participants ranged in age from about 18 to 89 years. Assignment of participants to cohorts was predicated upon participant-reported clinical history. In the original analysis: By means of reference gene primer amplification, nucleated cell counts were estimated. The table came from immunoSEQ multiplex PCR; TCRdb's copy has only in-frame clones and leaves some out. From that table come the V and J calls and clone size; the DNA was used to work out D and trimming. The sample lists about 330,000 clones, 92% occurring once. The length of the CDR3 is 19 residues. V was pared by 0 bases and J by 0 bases, with 5 bases of the junction left unmatched. The germline gives CDR1 LGHDT, CDR2 YNNKEL (reference sequence).

The TCR comes from a woman aged 30 to 39 who had recovered from COVID-19. Sequenced input: PBMCs or T cells enriched from blood (not recorded which). The gene calls are TRBV3-1 (or the pseudogene TRBV3-2) and TRBJ2-1, with 13 nucleotides matching TRBD2. The CDR3 reads CASSQEGLAGVYSYNEQFF. DNA for the CDR3: TGTGCCAGCAGCCAAGAAGGACTAGCGGGGGTCTACTCCTACAATGAGCAGTTCTTC.